This TCR beta chain was retrieved from a study of cytomegalovirus exposure and HLA in healthy donors. The V gene's germline CDR1 is SEHNR and CDR2 FQNEAQ (reference sequence). The CDR3 has 15 residues. The study, taken as a whole, reports: When presence/absence was analysed, sequencing depth was taken to be roughly uniform across donors. In the analysis, some V segments, TRBV6-2 and TRBV6-3 included, were excluded as indistinguishable.

At collection, donors were nominally healthy, but unrecorded immune exposures were probable. A multiplex PCR was run with 60 Vbeta primers and 13 Jbeta primers. Method: immunoSEQ multiplex PCR; TCRdb's copy keeps in-frame clones and lacks some. This table holds about 160,000 clones, 65% to 85% found once. Turning to this clone: Its antigen is not known. At one of its ends the junction is not consistent with the germline gene, which may arise from a read error.

The V call is TRBV7-9, the J call TRBJ2-7; 8 bases are shared with TRBD1. The source is a male donor in good health and CMV-seropositive. Sequencing was carried out using PBMCs. The CDR3 protein is CSSSLEDRASYEQYF. DNA of the CDR3: TGTTCCAGCAGCTTAGAGGACAGGGCTTCCTACGAGCAGTACTTC.